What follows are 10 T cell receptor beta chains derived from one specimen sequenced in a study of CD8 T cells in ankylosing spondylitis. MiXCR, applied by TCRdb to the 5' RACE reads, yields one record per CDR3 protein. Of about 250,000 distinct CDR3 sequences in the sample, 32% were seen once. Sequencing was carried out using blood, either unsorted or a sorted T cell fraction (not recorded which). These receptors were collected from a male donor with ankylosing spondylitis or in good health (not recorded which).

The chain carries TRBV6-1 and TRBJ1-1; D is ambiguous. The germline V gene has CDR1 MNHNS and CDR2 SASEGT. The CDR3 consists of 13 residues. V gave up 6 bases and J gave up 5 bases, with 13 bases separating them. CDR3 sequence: CASSAWGGTEAFF. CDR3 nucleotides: TGTGCCAGCAGCGCCTGGGGTGGGACTGAAGCTTTCTTT.

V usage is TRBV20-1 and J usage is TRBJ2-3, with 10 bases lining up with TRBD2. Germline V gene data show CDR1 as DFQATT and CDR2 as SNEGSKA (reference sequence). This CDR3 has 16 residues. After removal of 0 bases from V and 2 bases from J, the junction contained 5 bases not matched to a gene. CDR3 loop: CSARDLAGVLTDTQYF. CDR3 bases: TGCAGTGCTAGAGATCTAGCGGGGGTGCTCACAGATACGCAGTATTTT.

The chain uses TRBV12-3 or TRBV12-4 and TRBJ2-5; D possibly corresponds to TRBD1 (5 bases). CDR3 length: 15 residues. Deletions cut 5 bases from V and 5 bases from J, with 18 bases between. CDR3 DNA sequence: TGTGCCAGCAGTCAATCTACAGGTAGCTGGGAGACCCAGTACTTC. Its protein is CASSQSTGSWETQYF.

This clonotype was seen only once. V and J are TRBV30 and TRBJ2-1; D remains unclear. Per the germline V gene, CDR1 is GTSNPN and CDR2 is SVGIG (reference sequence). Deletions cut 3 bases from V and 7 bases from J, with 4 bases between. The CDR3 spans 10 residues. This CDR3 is CAWSPNEQFF. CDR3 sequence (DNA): TGTGCCTGGAGCCCAAATGAGCAGTTCTTC.

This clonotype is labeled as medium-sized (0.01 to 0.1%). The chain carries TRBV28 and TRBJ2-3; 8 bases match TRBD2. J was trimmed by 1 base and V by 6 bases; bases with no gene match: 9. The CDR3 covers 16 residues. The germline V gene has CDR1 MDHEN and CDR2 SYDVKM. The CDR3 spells CASRATSSGGTDTQYF. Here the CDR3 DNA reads TGTGCCAGCAGGGCGACTAGTAGCGGGGGCACAGATACGCAGTATTTT.

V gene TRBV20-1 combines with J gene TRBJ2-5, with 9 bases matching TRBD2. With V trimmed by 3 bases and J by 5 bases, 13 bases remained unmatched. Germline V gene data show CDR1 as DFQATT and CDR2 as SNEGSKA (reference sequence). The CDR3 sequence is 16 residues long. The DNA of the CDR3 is TGCAGTGCTAGGCTATCCCTAGCGGGGCCCGGGGAGACCCAGTACTTC. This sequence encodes CSARLSLAGPGETQYF.

The CDR3 region has the DNA TGCAGTGCTAGAGTCTCCGGGACAAGGATCCTCTCACCCCTCCACTTT. It specifies CSARVSGTRILSPLHF. The chain recombines TRBV20-1 with TRBJ1-6; D is perhaps TRBD1 (6 bases). The CDR3 runs to 16 residues. Germline lookup yields CDR1 DFQATT and CDR2 SNEGSKA (reference sequence). V lost 1 base, J lost 10 bases, and 20 bases lay in between.

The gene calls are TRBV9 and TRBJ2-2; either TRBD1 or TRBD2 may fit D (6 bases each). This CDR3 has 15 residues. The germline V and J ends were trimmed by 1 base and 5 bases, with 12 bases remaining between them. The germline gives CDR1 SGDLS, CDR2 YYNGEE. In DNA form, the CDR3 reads TGTGCCAGCAGCGTATTAACAGGGAGGACCGGGGAGCTGTTTTTT. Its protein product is CASSVLTGRTGELFF.

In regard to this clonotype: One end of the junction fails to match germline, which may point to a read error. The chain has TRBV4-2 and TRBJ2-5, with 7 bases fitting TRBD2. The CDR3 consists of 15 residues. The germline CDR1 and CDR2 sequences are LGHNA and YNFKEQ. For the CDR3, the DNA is TGTGCCAGCAGCGAAGAATCGAGGGGAGGGGAGACCCAGTACTTC. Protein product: CASSEESRGGETQYF.

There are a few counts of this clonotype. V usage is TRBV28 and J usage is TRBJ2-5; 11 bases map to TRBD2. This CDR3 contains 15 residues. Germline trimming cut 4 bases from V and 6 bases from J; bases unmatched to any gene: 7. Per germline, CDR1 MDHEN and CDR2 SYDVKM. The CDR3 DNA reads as TGTGCCAGCAGTTCCCCGGCTAGCGGGGGGCAGACCCAGTACTTC. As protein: CASSSPASGGQTQYF.